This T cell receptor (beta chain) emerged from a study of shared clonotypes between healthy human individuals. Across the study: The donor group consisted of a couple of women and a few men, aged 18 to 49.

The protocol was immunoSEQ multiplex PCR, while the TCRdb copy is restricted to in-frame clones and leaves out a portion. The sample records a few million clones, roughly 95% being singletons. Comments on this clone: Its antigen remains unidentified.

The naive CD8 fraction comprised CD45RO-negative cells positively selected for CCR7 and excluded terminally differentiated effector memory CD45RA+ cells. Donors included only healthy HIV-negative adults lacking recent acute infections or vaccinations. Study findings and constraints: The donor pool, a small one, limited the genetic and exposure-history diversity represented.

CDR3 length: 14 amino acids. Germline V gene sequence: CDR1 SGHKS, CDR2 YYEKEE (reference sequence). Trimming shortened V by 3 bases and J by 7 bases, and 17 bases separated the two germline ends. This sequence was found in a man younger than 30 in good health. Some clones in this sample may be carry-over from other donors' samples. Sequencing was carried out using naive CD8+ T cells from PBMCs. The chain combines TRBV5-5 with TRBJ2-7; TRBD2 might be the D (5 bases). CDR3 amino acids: CASSSRRAVEEQYF. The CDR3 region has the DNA TGTGCCAGCAGCTCCAGGCGGGCAGTGGAGGAGCAGTACTTC.